The 3 T cell receptor beta chains below were found in one sample sequenced in a study of T cells in Graves' hyperthyroidism and ophthalmopathy (dated by TCRdb to the late 2010s). Library preparation was by multiplex PCR. Sequencing used an Illumina HiSeq 2000. Amplification of TCR beta CDR3 regions was carried out from RNA transcripts. The TCR CDR3 was subjected to a first round of RT-PCR using the HTBI primer set and the Qiagen OneStep RT-PCR kit. TCRdb's own reprocessing of the public reads used fastp at Q25 and MiXCR and kept productive beta chains. Merged by CDR3 protein, the rows form single entries marked with the most common genes and DNA. This sample has around 390,000 distinct CDR3 sequences in its table, and more than 14% of those were observed once. The ten largest clones capture around 20% of the sample. Sequencing input: blood. Receptors originate from a woman aged 30 to 39 with Graves' ophthalmopathy.

V usage is TRBV4-2 and J usage is TRBJ1-6, with D hard to call. Trimming took 1 base from V and 0 from J, leaving 10 bases between them. In germline, CDR1 is LGHNA, CDR2 YNFKEQ. This CDR3 comprises 17 residues. The CDR3 loop is CASSQGSASSYNSPLHF. The CDR3 region has the DNA TGTGCCAGCAGCCAAGGATCGGCGAGCTCCTATAATTCACCCCTCCACTTT.

This clonotype was picked up many times. The V call is TRBV2, the J call TRBJ1-1; D gene unclear. This CDR3 has 13 residues. Germline V gene lookup returns CDR1 SNHLY and CDR2 FYNNEI. The V end was cut by 4 bases, the J end by 2 bases, with 8 bases between. CDR3 sequence reads: CASSVEGNTEAFF. The CDR3 bases are TGTGCCAGCAGTGTCGAGGGTAACACTGAAGCTTTCTTT.

This clonotype was observed at least ten times. The chain has TRBV13 and TRBJ1-1; 7 bases agree with TRBD1. Losses at the gene ends were 0 bases for V and 7 bases for J; bases not matched to a gene: 8. Germline V lookup: CDR1 PRHDT, CDR2 FYEKMQ (reference sequence). The CDR3 extends over 15 amino acids. The CDR3 loop is CASSLGPWGQNEAFF. As DNA, the CDR3 is TGTGCCAGCAGCTTAGGCCCATGGGGACAGAATGAAGCTTTCTTT. The variable domain in full, with the rest retrieved from reference TRBV13 and TRBJ1-1, is AAGVIQSPRHLIKEKRETATLKCYPIPRHDTVYWYQQGPGQDPQFLISFYEKMQSDKGSIPDRFSAQQFSDYHSELNMSSLELGDSALYFCASSLGPWGQNEAFFGQGTRLTVV.